This TCR beta chain stems from a study of beta chain features in type 1 diabetes. Study-level results: VDJ junctions in type 1 diabetes patients carried more deletions and fewer insertions. All four CD4+ subsets from Type 1 diabetes patients carried moderately but significantly shorter TCRB CDR3s.

In this sample, this clone turned up a few times. Its specificity is unknown. CD4+ naive, central memory, regulatory and stem cell-like memory subsets were isolated by sorting on CD45RO/CCR7/CD25/CD127/CD95/CD27. There are 13 residues in the CDR3. V was cut by 6 bases and J by 4 bases, with 15 bases left in between. CDR1 is SQVTM and CDR2 is ANQGSEA in the germline V gene. Isolated RNA was reverse transcribed in full, so expressed TCRB transcripts were sequenced. An average of approximately 3.4 million reads was obtained for naive, central memory and regulatory T cell samples. Sequenced by immunoSEQ multiplex PCR; TCRdb stores in-frame clones only, minus some. This sample yields hundreds of thousands of clones, of which roughly 13% are seen a single time; around 0.04% belongs to the top ten.

Sequencing was done on a sample of naive CD4+ T cells from blood. This chain links TRBV29-1 with TRBJ1-2; perhaps TRBD1 as D (5 bases). The sequence derives from a man aged 18 to 29 with type 1 diabetes. CDR3 sequence reads: CSVGRSRGYGYTF. The CDR3 DNA sequence: TGCAGCGTAGGTAGATCGAGGGGCTATGGCTACACCTTC.